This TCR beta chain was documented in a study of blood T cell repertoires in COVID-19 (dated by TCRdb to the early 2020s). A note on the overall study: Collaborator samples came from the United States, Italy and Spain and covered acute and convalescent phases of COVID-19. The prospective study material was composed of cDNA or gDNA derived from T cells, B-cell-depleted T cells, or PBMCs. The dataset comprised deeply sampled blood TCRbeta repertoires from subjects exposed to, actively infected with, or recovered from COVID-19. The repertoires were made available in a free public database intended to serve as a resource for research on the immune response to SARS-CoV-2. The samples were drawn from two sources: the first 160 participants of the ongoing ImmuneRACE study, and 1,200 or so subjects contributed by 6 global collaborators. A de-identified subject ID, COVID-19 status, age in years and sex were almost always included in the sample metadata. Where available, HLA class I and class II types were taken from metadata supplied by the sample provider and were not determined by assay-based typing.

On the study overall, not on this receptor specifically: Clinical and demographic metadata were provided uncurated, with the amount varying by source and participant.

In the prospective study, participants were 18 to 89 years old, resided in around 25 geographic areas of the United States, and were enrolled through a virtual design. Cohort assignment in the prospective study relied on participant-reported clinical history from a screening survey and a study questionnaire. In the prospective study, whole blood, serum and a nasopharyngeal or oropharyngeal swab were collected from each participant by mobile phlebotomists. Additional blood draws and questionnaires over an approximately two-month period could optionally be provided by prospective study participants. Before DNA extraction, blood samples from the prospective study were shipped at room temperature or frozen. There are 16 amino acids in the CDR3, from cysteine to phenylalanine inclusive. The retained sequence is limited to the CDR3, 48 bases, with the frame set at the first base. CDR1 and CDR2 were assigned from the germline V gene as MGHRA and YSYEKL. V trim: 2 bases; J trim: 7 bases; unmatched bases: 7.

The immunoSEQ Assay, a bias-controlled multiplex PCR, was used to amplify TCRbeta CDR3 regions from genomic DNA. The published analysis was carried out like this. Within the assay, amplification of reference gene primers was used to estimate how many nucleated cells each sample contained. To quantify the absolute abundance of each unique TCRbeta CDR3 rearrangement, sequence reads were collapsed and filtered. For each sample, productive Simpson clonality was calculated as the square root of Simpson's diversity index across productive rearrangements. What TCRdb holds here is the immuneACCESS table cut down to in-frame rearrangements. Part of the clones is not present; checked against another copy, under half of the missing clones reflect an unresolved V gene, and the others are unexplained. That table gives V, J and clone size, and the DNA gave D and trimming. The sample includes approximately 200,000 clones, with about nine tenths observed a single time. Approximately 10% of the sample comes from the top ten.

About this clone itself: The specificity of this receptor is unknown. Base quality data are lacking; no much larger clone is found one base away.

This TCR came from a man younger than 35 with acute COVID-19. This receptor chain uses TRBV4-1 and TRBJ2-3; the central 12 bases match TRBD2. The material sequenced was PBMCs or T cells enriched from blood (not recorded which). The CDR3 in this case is CASSQLGLAGRYTQYF. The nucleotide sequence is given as TGCGCCAGCAGCCAACTCGGACTAGCGGGACGGTATACGCAGTATTTT.